This is a list of T cell receptor beta chains from one sample in a study of Ad26.COV2.S vaccination and SARS-CoV-2 variants. Only in-frame clones appear in the TCRdb table, and some are missing; sequencing was by immunoSEQ multiplex PCR. This table has hundreds of thousands of clones, around 90% appearing once. Material: peripheral blood, obtained in a trial of Ad26.COV2.S vaccine versus placebo. These receptors were collected from a person between 18 and 60 years old who received the Ad26.COV2.S COVID-19 vaccine or a placebo. Both conserved end residues are part of each CDR3. The order of the fields is V gene, D gene, J gene, clone size, CDR3 DNA, CDR3 protein. D genes are given only for firm matches. The size field is filled for only some rows; it gives once, few, many or a size class.

TRBV19	-	TRBJ1-5	-	TGTGCCAGTAGCTCTTTATTCTATAGCAATCAGCCCCAGCATTTT	CASSSLFYSNQPQHF
TRBV7-9	-	TRBJ1-5	-	TGTGCCAGCAGCTTAGCGCTCGGACAGTCCAATCAGCCCCAGCATTTT	CASSLALGQSNQPQHF
TRBV2	-	TRBJ2-7	-	TGTGCCAGCACGTCCCAGGGGCTTAGCGAAACCTACGAGCAGTACTTC	CASTSQGLSETYEQYF
TRBV24-1	TRBD1	TRBJ2-2	-	TGTGCCACCAGTTCCGGGACAGGACTCACCGGGGAGCTGTTTTTT	CATSSGTGLTGELFF
TRBV27	-	TRBJ2-7	-	TGTGCCAGCAGTTCGGGCGACAGCTACGAGCAGTACTTC	CASSSGDSYEQYF
TRBV27	-	TRBJ2-5	-	TGTGCCAGCAGCCGCTTGGGCGGTCAAGAGACCCAGTACTTC	CASSRLGGQETQYF
TRBV5-4	TRBD2	TRBJ2-7	-	TGTGCCAGCAGCTTGAGGGGTAGTGGGACTAAACACACCTACGAGCAGTACTTC	CASSLRGSGTKHTYEQYF
TRBV30	-	TRBJ1-3	-	TGTGCCTGGACCGGGGACTCTCGGAACACCATATATTTT	CAWTGDSRNTIYF
TRBV5-4	-	TRBJ1-2	-	TGTGCCAGCAGCCTCTATCGCGAGTTAACCTATGGCTACACCTTC	CASSLYRELTYGYTF
TRBV14	-	TRBJ1-4	-	TGTGCCAGCAGTGGGGGGAATGAAAAACTGTTTTTT	CASSGGNEKLFF
TRBV6-6	-	TRBJ1-6	-	TGTGCCAGCAGGTCCCCCTCTAATTCACCCCTCCACTTT	CASRSPSNSPLHF
TRBV5-8	TRBD1	TRBJ1-2	-	TGTGCCAGCAGCTTAGGGGGCGAATTATACACCTTC	CASSLGGELYTF
TRBV5-5	-	TRBJ2-1	-	TGTGCCAGCAGTCGGGATCAGGGGACCTACAATGAGCAGTTCTTC	CASSRDQGTYNEQFF
TRBV6-6	-	TRBJ1-6	-	TGTGCCACCGGACCACACGGTCTCCCAAATTCACCCCTCCACTTT	CATGPHGLPNSPLHF
TRBV9	TRBD1	TRBJ2-5	-	TGTGCCAGCAGCCCTCGACAGGGGGTAGAGACCCAGTACTTC	CASSPRQGVETQYF
TRBV6-5	TRBD1	TRBJ1-5	-	TGTGCCAGCAGCACAGGGGGGGGCAATCAGCCCCAGCATTTT	CASSTGGGNQPQHF
TRBV28	-	TRBJ1-1	few	TGTGCCAGCAGCCAGGACAGGAACACTGAAGCTTTCTTT	CASSQDRNTEAFF
TRBV27	TRBD1	TRBJ2-7	-	TGTGCCAGCAGTTTATCGATCTTTAGGACAGGGGCCTACTACGAGCAGTACTTC	CASSLSIFRTGAYYEQYF
TRBV10-1	-	TRBJ2-5	-	TGCGCCAGCAGGGGAGGACATGAAGAGACCCAGTACTTC	CASRGGHEETQYF
TRBV27	TRBD2	TRBJ2-4	-	TGTGCCAGCAGTTCCATCGGGAGGTTGAACATTCAGTACTTC	CASSSIGRLNIQYF
TRBV5-5	-	TRBJ2-2	-	TGTGCCAGCAGCCTTACGACTCAGAACACCGGGGAGCTGTTTTTT	CASSLTTQNTGELFF
TRBV20-1	-	TRBJ2-5	-	TGCAGTGCTAGTCCCGGTACGGATAACCAAGAGACCCAGTACTTC	CSASPGTDNQETQYF
TRBV6-6	TRBD2	TRBJ2-4	-	TGTGCCAGCAGTCAATCCCCCGGGACTACACGCTTC	CASSQSPGTTRF
TRBV2	TRBD2	TRBJ2-1	-	TGTGCCAGCAGTGAAACCCGCCTACTAGCGGGGCTTAACAATGAGCAGTTCTTC	CASSETRLLAGLNNEQFF
TRBV7-2	-	TRBJ2-5	few	TGTGCCAGCAGCGCCGGGACTCTACAAGAGACCCAGTACTTC	CASSAGTLQETQYF
TRBV7-7	-	TRBJ2-2	-	TGTGCTAGCAGCCCTCGGGGCGAGGGTTCGGCCGGGGAGCTGTTTTTT	CASSPRGEGSAGELFF
TRBV19	TRBD1	TRBJ1-5	-	TGTGCCAGTAGTAGGGGGGACAGTTATAGCAATCAGCCCCAGCATTTT	CASSRGDSYSNQPQHF
TRBV18	-	TRBJ1-6	-	TGTGCCAGCTCACCGGAAGAGGCCCAGGATTCACCCCTCCACTTT	CASSPEEAQDSPLHF
TRBV12-3/TRBV12-4	-	TRBJ1-1	-	TGTGCCAGCAGCCTGGGGAACACTGAAGCTTTCTTT	CASSLGNTEAFF